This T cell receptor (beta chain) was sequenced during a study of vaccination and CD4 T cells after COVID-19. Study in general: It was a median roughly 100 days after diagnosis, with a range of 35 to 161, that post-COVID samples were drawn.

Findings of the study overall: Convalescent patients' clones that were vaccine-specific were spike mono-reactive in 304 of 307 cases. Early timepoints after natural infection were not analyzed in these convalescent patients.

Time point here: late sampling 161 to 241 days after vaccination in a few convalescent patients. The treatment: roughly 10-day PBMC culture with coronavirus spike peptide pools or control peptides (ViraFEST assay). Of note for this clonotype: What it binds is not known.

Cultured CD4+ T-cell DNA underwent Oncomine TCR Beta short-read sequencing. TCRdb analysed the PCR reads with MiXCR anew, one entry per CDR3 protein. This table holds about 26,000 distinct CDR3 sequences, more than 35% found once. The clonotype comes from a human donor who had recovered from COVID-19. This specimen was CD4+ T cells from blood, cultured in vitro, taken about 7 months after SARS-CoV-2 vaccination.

The CDR3 DNA is TGCAGTGCTAGAGTCCGCCTGGGCGGAACCTACAATGAGCAGTTCTTC. Encoded protein: CSARVRLGGTYNEQFF. The rearrangement links TRBV20-1 to TRBJ2-1, with D hard to call. Trimming cost V 1 base and J 2 bases, with 15 bases left between them. The germline gives CDR1 DFQATT, CDR2 SNEGSKA (reference sequence). The CDR3 contains 16 residues.